Listed here is a single T cell receptor beta chain. What it recognizes is unknown. The data belong to a study of T cell responses to AZD1222 COVID-19 vaccine. Study details: Second doses were pooled across both intervals (about 4 or about 12 weeks). Study-level points and caveats: Increased Spike-specific TCR breadth and depth were observed after two AZD1222 doses. Donors, mostly white British, included more females; clonal diversity was possibly underestimated.

Clones were read by immunoSEQ multiplex PCR, and TCRdb kept only the in-frame ones, dropping some. The table lists about 70,000 clones, around 84% of them singletons. Sequenced material: peripheral blood, taken on day 0 of AZD1222 vaccination. The receptor comes from an adult in good health.

CDR3 DNA sequence: TGTGCCAGCAGCCAAGGACAGGGACCTAACTATGGCTACACCTTC. Translating it yields CASSQGQGPNYGYTF. The chain links TRBV3-1 (or the pseudogene TRBV3-2) to TRBJ1-2, with TRBD1 matching over 7 bases. Germline values: CDR1 LGHDT, CDR2 YNNKEL (reference sequence). J lost 0 bases, V lost 1 base, and 2 bases had no gene match. The CDR3 consists of 15 residues.